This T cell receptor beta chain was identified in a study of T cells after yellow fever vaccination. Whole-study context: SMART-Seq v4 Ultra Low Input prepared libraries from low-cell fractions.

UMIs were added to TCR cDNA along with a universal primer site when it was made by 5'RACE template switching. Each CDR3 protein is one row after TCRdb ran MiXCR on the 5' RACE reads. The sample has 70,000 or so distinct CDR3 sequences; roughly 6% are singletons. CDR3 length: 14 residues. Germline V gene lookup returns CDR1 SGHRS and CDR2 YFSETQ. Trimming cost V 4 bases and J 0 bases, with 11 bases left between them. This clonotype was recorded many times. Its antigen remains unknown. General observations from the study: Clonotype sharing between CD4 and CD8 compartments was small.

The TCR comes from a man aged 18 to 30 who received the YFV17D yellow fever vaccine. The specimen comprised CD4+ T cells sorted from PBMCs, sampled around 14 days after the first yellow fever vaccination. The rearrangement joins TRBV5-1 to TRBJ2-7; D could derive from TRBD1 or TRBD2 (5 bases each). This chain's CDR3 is CASSLMGDSYEQYF. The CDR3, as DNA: TGCGCCAGCAGCCTGATGGGGGACTCCTACGAGCAGTACTTC.